This TCR beta chain was documented in a study of molecular identifiers for immune sequencing clone quantification. Across the study: Four of five splits of RNA from about 20,000 or 100,000 naive CD8 cells were sequenced in replicates.

This clonotype was recorded many times. Its matching antigen is unknown. Using its own MiXCR run on the PCR reads, TCRdb lists one record per CDR3 protein. The sample has around 300,000 distinct CDR3 sequences; roughly 24% are singletons. Study conclusions and caveats: For highly expanded clones, sizes could be underestimated when identical TCR molecules share a barcode. Spiked Jurkat TCR RNA from one cell was reportedly detectable among around 960,000 naive cells. Clonotypes surpassing 20 RNA copies contained over 98% of effector molecules, versus under 1% in naive cells.

The CDR3 loop spans 13 amino acids. Germline CDR1 is SQVTM and CDR2 is ANQGSEA. Between the trimmed V and J ends, which lost 7 bases and 4 bases, there was a span of 16 bases. The sequence was collected from a human donor in good health. Some libraries in this study had Jurkat cell RNA spiked in. Sequenced material: naive CD8+ T cells from blood, with Jurkat cell RNA spiked in. Subset given: FACS-sorted CD8+CD4-CCR7+CD45RA+ naive T cells. The chain recombines TRBV29-1 with TRBJ1-2, with D unclear. CDR3 DNA sequence: TGCAGCGCTTCCGATGGACCTGGCTATGGCTACACCTTC. It translates to CSASDGPGYGYTF.